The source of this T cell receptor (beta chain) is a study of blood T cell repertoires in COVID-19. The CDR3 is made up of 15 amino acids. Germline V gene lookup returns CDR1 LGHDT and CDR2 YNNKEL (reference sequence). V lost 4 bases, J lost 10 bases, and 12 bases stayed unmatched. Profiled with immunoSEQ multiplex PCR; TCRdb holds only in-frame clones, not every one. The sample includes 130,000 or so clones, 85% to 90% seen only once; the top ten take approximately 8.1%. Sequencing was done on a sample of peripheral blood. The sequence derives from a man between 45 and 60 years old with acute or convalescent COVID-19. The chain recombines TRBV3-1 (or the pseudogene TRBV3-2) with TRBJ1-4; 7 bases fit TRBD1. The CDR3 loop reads CASSPPGQWGVKLFF. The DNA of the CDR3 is TGTGCCAGCAGCCCGCCGGGACAGTGGGGGGTAAAACTGTTTTTT.